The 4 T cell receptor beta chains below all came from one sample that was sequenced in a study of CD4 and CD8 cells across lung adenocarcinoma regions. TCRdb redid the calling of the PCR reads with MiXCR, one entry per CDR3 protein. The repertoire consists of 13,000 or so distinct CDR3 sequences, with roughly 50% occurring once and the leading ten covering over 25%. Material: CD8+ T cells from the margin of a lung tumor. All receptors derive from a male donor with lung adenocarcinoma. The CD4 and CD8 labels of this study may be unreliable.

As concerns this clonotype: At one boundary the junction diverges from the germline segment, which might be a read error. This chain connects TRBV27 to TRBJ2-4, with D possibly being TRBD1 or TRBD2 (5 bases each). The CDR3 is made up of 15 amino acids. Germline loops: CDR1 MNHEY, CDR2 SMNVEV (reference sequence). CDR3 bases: TGTGCCAGCAGTACGGGGCTGTGGGCCACAGATATTCAGTATTTC. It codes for CASSTGLWATDIQYF.

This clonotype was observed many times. CDR3 DNA sequence: TGTGCCAGCAGTCGTCGTCCCGGGGAGGGCCGTACAGATACGCAGTATTTT. Protein product: CASSRRPGEGRTDTQYF. The chain links TRBV27 to TRBJ2-3; TRBD2 matches at 7 bases. Germline V gene sequence: CDR1 MNHEY, CDR2 SMNVEV (reference sequence). J gave up 3 bases and V 5 bases, and 14 bases lay outside the gene matches. The CDR3 has 17 residues.

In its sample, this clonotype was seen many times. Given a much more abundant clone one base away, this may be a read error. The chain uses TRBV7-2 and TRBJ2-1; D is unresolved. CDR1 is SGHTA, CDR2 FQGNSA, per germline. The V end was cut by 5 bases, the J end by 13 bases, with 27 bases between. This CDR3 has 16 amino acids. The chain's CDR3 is CASSPLALVQLETQFF. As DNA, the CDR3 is TGTGCCAGCAGCCCCTTGGCGCTAGTTCAGCTAGAGACCCAGTTCTTC. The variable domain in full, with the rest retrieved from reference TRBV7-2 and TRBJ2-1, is GAGVSQSPSNKVTEKGKDVELRCDPISGHTALYWYRQSLGQGLEFLIYFQGNSAPDKSGLPSDRFSAERTGGSVSTLTIQRTQQEDSAVYLCASSPLALVQLETQFFGPGTRLTVL.

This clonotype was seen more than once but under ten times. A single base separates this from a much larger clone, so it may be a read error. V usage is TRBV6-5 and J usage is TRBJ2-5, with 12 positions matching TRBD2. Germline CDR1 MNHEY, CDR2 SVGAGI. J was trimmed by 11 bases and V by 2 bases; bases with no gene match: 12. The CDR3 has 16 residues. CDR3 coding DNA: TGTGCCAGCAGTTACAGGACTAGCGGGACACCGTCTACTCAGTACTTC. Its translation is CASSYRTSGTPSTQYF.